A selection of T cell receptor beta chains follows, all from one sample in a study of immune characterization of retroperitoneal liposarcoma. A single record per CDR3 protein comes from TCRdb applying MiXCR to the PCR reads. The table records roughly 10,000 distinct CDR3 sequences, around a quarter of them present only once. Material: tumor tissue. These receptors were collected from a female donor with retroperitoneal liposarcoma. The CDR3 runs from the conserved cysteine through the conserved F or W. The D gene is left open where the match is weak. Rows give clone size only sometimes, using once, few, many, or a class for an expanded clone.

D: TRBD1; J: TRBJ2-7; V: TRBV6-1; size: many; CDR3: CASKETGTYEQYF; DNA: TGTGCCAGCAAGGAGACAGGGACGTACGAGCAGTACTTC
D: .; J: TRBJ1-5; V: TRBV6-1; size: few; CDR3: CASSRTLRDQPQHF; DNA: TGTGCCAGCAGCCGGACACTCCGGGATCAGCCCCAGCATTTT
D: .; J: TRBJ1-5; V: TRBV4-1; size: .; CDR3: CASSLTGDQPQHF; DNA: TGCGCCAGCAGCCTTACTGGAGATCAGCCCCAGCATTTT
D: .; J: TRBJ2-7; V: TRBV27; size: .; CDR3: CASGKTVYEQYF; DNA: TGTGCCAGCGGAAAGACAGTCTACGAGCAGTACTTC
D: .; J: TRBJ2-1; V: TRBV4-1; size: .; CDR3: CASSHSPSSYNEQFF; DNA: TGCGCCAGCAGCCATAGTCCCAGCTCCTACAATGAGCAGTTCTTC
D: TRBD1; J: TRBJ2-1; V: TRBV12-3/TRBV12-4; size: medium-sized; CDR3: CASSWGDRESETQFF; DNA: TGTGCCAGCAGTTGGGGGGACAGGGAGTCTGAGACCCAGTTCTTC
D: TRBD2; J: TRBJ2-7; V: TRBV12-3/TRBV12-4; size: medium-sized; CDR3: CASRGSGESYEQYF; DNA: TGTGCCAGCAGGGGTAGCGGGGAATCCTACGAGCAGTACTTC
D: .; J: TRBJ2-1; V: TRBV6-9; size: few; CDR3: CASSRGRAPYEQFF; DNA: TGTGCCAGCAGCCGGGGTCGGGCCCCCTACGAGCAGTTCTTC
D: .; J: TRBJ2-1; V: TRBV4-3; size: once; CDR3: CASSQRGGRSYEQFF; DNA: TGCGCCAGCAGCCAAAGGGGGGGCAGGTCCTACGAGCAGTTCTTC
D: .; J: TRBJ2-1; V: TRBV7-6; size: .; CDR3: CASSSPGDWAGNEQFF; DNA: TGTGCCAGCAGCTCACCCGGGGACTGGGCAGGCAATGAGCAGTTCTTC
D: TRBD2; J: TRBJ2-1; V: TRBV11-2; size: few; CDR3: CASSWTSASSYEQFF; DNA: TGTGCCAGCAGTTGGACTAGCGCGAGCTCCTACGAGCAGTTCTTC
D: TRBD2; J: TRBJ2-1; V: TRBV6-1; size: many; CDR3: CASSSGTSGSAEQFF; DNA: TGTGCCAGCAGTTCCGGGACTAGCGGGAGCGCTGAGCAGTTCTTC
D: TRBD2; J: TRBJ2-1; V: TRBV7-9; size: .; CDR3: CASSISLTSGSYEQFF; DNA: TGTGCCAGCAGCATTTCGCTGACTAGCGGGAGTTACGAGCAGTTCTTC
D: TRBD2; J: TRBJ2-5; V: TRBV6-1; size: .; CDR3: CASMGFTGGAGETQYF; DNA: TGTGCCAGCATGGGTTTCACCGGGGGGGCCGGAGAGACCCAGTACTTC
D: .; J: TRBJ2-5; V: TRBV7-2; size: .; CDR3: CASSLDGGGYNEEYF; DNA: TGTGCCAGCAGCTTAGATGGCGGGGGCTACAATGAGGAGTACTTC
D: TRBD2; J: TRBJ2-1; V: TRBV7-8; size: medium-sized; CDR3: CASRMYTSGRIYEQFF; DNA: TGTGCCAGCAGGATGTACACTAGCGGGAGAATCTACGAGCAGTTCTTC
D: .; J: TRBJ1-4; V: TRBV28; size: many; CDR3: CASRGGGLFEKLFF; DNA: TGTGCCAGCAGAGGAGGGGGGCTTTTTGAAAAACTGTTTTTT
D: .; J: TRBJ2-2; V: TRBV6-1; size: few; CDR3: CASSEGDPGELFF; DNA: TGTGCCAGCAGTGAAGGAGATCCCGGGGAGCTGTTTTTT
D: TRBD2; J: TRBJ2-3; V: TRBV11-3; size: medium-sized; CDR3: CASSFGLAGTDTQYF; DNA: TGTGCCAGCAGCTTCGGACTAGCGGGGACAGATACGCAGTATTTT
D: TRBD2; J: TRBJ2-7; V: TRBV6-1; size: .; CDR3: CASRPSGGPPHNEQYF; DNA: TGTGCCAGCAGGCCATCGGGGGGACCTCCGCACAATGAGCAGTACTTC
D: .; J: TRBJ1-1; V: TRBV6-1; size: medium-sized; CDR3: CASTPRAGNTEAFF; DNA: TGTGCCAGCACCCCCAGGGCAGGGAACACTGAAGCTTTCTTT
D: .; J: TRBJ2-3; V: TRBV6-1; size: .; CDR3: CASRGGGLDTQYF; DNA: TGTGCCAGCAGGGGGGGGGGGCTAGATACGCAGTATTTT
D: TRBD1; J: TRBJ1-1; V: TRBV6-4; size: .; CDR3: CASRLTGSTEAFF; DNA: TGTGCCAGCAGATTGACAGGGAGCACTGAAGCTTTCTTT
D: .; J: TRBJ2-7; V: TRBV11-1; size: few; CDR3: CASTEDGGPSYNEQYF; DNA: TGTGCCAGCACCGAAGACGGGGGGCCCTCCTACAATGAGCAGTACTTC
D: TRBD1; J: TRBJ2-1; V: TRBV6-1; size: medium-sized; CDR3: CASTRQGPYNEQFF; DNA: TGTGCCAGCACCCGACAGGGACCCTACAATGAGCAGTTCTTC
D: .; J: TRBJ2-7; V: TRBV12-3/TRBV12-4; size: .; CDR3: CASSRDIYNEQYF; DNA: TGTGCCAGCAGTCGGGACATCTACAATGAGCAGTACTTC
D: .; J: TRBJ2-7; V: TRBV6-6; size: many; CDR3: CASSYAAYEQYF; DNA: TGTGCCAGCAGTTACGCCGCCTACGAGCAGTACTTC
D: .; J: TRBJ2-1; V: TRBV5-8; size: .; CDR3: CASRPYYNEQFF; DNA: TGTGCCAGCAGGCCTTACTACAATGAGCAGTTCTTC
D: TRBD1; J: TRBJ1-1; V: TRBV6-1; size: .; CDR3: CASRAGTGGRGTEAFF; DNA: TGTGCCAGCAGGGCCGGGACAGGGGGCCGAGGAACTGAAGCTTTCTTT
D: TRBD1; J: TRBJ1-2; V: TRBV6-1; size: few; CDR3: CASSRTGSDSGGYTF; DNA: TGTGCCAGCAGTCGGACAGGGAGTGACAGTGGGGGCTACACCTTC
D: TRBD1; J: TRBJ2-1; V: TRBV6-8; size: .; CDR3: CASSVNRGPQETQFF; DNA: TGTGCCAGCAGTGTCAACAGGGGGCCTCAAGAGACCCAGTTCTTC
D: TRBD1; J: TRBJ2-7; V: TRBV6-6; size: few; CDR3: CASSYFPTGVSHEQYF; DNA: TGTGCCAGCAGTTATTTTCCGACAGGGGTCTCTCACGAGCAGTACTTC
D: TRBD2; J: TRBJ2-7; V: TRBV6-1; size: .; CDR3: CASSPRTSNYNEQYF; DNA: TGTGCCAGCAGTCCTCGGACTAGTAACTACAATGAGCAGTACTTC
D: TRBD1; J: TRBJ2-5; V: TRBV11-3; size: few; CDR3: CASFTGDRVGGNEQYF; DNA: TGTGCCAGCTTCACCGGGGACAGGGTCGGGGGTAATGAGCAGTACTTC
D: .; J: TRBJ1-2; V: TRBV12-3/TRBV12-4; size: few; CDR3: CASSLGGGAILDNYGYTF; DNA: TGTGCCAGCAGTTTGGGCGGGGGGGCTATCCTAGATAACTATGGCTACACCTTC
D: TRBD1; J: TRBJ2-1; V: TRBV7-6; size: few; CDR3: CASSLVSGQGPYEQFF; DNA: TGTGCCAGCAGCTTAGTTTCCGGACAGGGTCCCTACGAGCAGTTCTTC
D: TRBD2; J: TRBJ2-3; V: TRBV6-1; size: medium-sized; CDR3: CASIMGGGTDTQYF; DNA: TGTGCCAGCATCATGGGGGGGGGCACAGATACGCAGTATTTT
D: .; J: TRBJ2-3; V: TRBV11-3; size: .; CDR3: CASSIPSGTDTQYF; DNA: TGTGCCAGCAGCATCCCTAGCGGCACAGATACGCAGTATTTT
D: TRBD1; J: TRBJ2-1; V: TRBV6-1; size: medium-sized; CDR3: CASSEGQGAYEQFF; DNA: TGTGCCAGCAGTGAAGGACAGGGGGCATACGAGCAGTTCTTC
D: .; J: TRBJ2-5; V: TRBV7-2; size: medium-sized; CDR3: CASSGRKGETQYF; DNA: TGTGCCAGCAGCGGACGGAAGGGGGAGACCCAGTACTTC
D: .; J: TRBJ1-1; V: TRBV6-6; size: .; CDR3: CASSYSRLRPEAFF; DNA: TGTGCCAGCAGTTACTCCCGGCTCCGGCCCGAAGCTTTCTTT
D: .; J: TRBJ2-1; V: TRBV6-1; size: many; CDR3: CASKAATGPSYNEQFF; DNA: TGTGCCAGCAAAGCTGCAACAGGACCCTCCTACAATGAGCAGTTCTTC